This T cell receptor (beta chain) was obtained from a study of blood T cell repertoires in COVID-19. V lost 0 bases, J lost 7 bases, and 2 bases stayed unmatched. Germline CDR1 reads SGHNT; CDR2 reads YYREEE (reference sequence). CDR3 length: 13 residues. In the authors' workflow: Reference gene primer amplification gave estimated nucleated cell counts. Using immunoSEQ multiplex PCR, the repertoire was profiled, and TCRdb retains in-frame clones only, with some absent. V, J and clone size were drawn from that table, and D and trimming were deduced from the DNA. The sample contains over 150,000 clones, roughly 88% of which appear only once.

Sequences were obtained from peripheral blood. The chain is built from TRBV5-4 and TRBJ2-7; 9 bases are a match to TRBD1. The clonotype originates from a woman in her fifties or sixties with acute or convalescent COVID-19. The CDR3: CASSLDRGLEQYF. CDR3 DNA: TGTGCCAGCAGCTTGGACAGGGGGCTTGAGCAGTACTTC.